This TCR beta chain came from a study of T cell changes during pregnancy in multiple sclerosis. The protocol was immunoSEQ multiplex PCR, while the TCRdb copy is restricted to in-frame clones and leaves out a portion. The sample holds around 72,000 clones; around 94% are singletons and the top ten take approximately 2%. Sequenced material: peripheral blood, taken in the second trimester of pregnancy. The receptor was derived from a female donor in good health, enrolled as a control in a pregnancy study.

The CDR3: CATHRDANTEAFF. The CDR3 nucleotides are TGTGCCACCCACAGGGACGCGAACACTGAAGCTTTCTTT. This chain connects TRBV5-4 to TRBJ1-1, with TRBD1 as a possible D gene (6 bases). Deletions cut 9 bases from V and 1 base from J, with 13 bases between. The CDR3 loop spans 13 amino acids. Germline values: CDR1 SGHNT, CDR2 YYREEE (reference sequence).